A selection of T cell receptor beta chains follows, all from one sample in a study of OX40 agonist ivuxolimab in advanced cancers. Produced via immunoSEQ multiplex PCR; TCRdb's table is partial and in-frame only. The sample has around 50,000 clones, around nine tenths seen once. The specimen comprised CD4+ or CD8+ T cells sorted from blood, sampled in a trial of the OX40 agonist ivuxolimab. The receptors originated from an adult with an advanced solid tumor such as melanoma, head and neck, liver or kidney cancer. Each CDR3 is given with its conserved first and last residue. Each record gives: CDR3 protein, CDR3 DNA, D gene, J gene, clone size, V gene, CDR3 length. D genes are given only for firm matches. Not all rows give a size; the values are once, few, many and, for expanded clones, a class.

cdr3_aa: CSVRDRAIGEQYF; cdr3_nt: TGCAGCGTTCGGGACAGGGCGATAGGCGAGCAGTACTTC; d_call: TRBD1; j_call: TRBJ2-7; clone_size: NA; v_call: TRBV29-1; cdr3_length: 13
cdr3_aa: CASSLRLAGIIGELFF; cdr3_nt: TGTGCCAGCAGCTTACGACTAGCGGGGATTATCGGGGAGCTGTTTTTT; d_call: TRBD2; j_call: TRBJ2-2; clone_size: NA; v_call: TRBV5-8; cdr3_length: 16
cdr3_aa: CASRTGGAHSPLHF; cdr3_nt: TGTGCCAGCCGAACGGGTGGGGCGCATTCACCCCTCCACTTT; d_call: NA; j_call: TRBJ1-6; clone_size: once; v_call: TRBV5-6; cdr3_length: 14
cdr3_aa: CASARGDPSTDTQYF; cdr3_nt: TGTGCCAGTGCCCGTGGGGATCCCAGCACAGATACGCAGTATTTT; d_call: NA; j_call: TRBJ2-3; clone_size: NA; v_call: TRBV6-6; cdr3_length: 15
cdr3_aa: CASSSGTADNYGYTF; cdr3_nt: TGCGCCAGCAGCTCCGGGACAGCCGACAACTATGGCTACACCTTC; d_call: TRBD1; j_call: TRBJ1-2; clone_size: NA; v_call: TRBV5-1; cdr3_length: 15
cdr3_aa: CASSLAGGPGNEQFF; cdr3_nt: TGTGCCAGCAGCCTAGCGGGAGGGCCGGGCAATGAGCAGTTCTTC; d_call: TRBD2; j_call: TRBJ2-1; clone_size: once; v_call: TRBV7-3; cdr3_length: 15
cdr3_aa: CAISELTVTGGYTF; cdr3_nt: TGTGCCATCAGTGAGTTAACTGTGACGGGTGGCTACACCTTC; d_call: NA; j_call: TRBJ1-2; clone_size: NA; v_call: TRBV10-3; cdr3_length: 14
cdr3_aa: CASSLTGGSYNEQFF; cdr3_nt: TGTGCCAGTAGTTTGACAGGGGGCTCCTACAATGAGCAGTTCTTC; d_call: TRBD1; j_call: TRBJ2-1; clone_size: NA; v_call: TRBV19; cdr3_length: 15
cdr3_aa: CASSIGAGPYEQYF; cdr3_nt: TGTGCCAGTAGTATAGGCGCGGGGCCCTACGAGCAGTACTTC; d_call: NA; j_call: TRBJ2-7; clone_size: NA; v_call: TRBV19; cdr3_length: 14
cdr3_aa: CASSLEGGLAKNIQYF; cdr3_nt: TGTGCCAGCAGCTTAGAAGGCGGCTTGGCCAAAAACATTCAGTACTTC; d_call: NA; j_call: TRBJ2-4; clone_size: NA; v_call: TRBV7-2; cdr3_length: 16
cdr3_aa: CASRKRAIYNEQFF; cdr3_nt: TGTGCCAGCCGTAAGCGGGCGATCTACAATGAGCAGTTCTTC; d_call: NA; j_call: TRBJ2-1; clone_size: NA; v_call: TRBV6-1; cdr3_length: 14
cdr3_aa: CASSQRGAVTEAFF; cdr3_nt: TGTGCCAGCAGTCAAAGGGGCGCCGTCACTGAAGCTTTCTTT; d_call: NA; j_call: TRBJ1-1; clone_size: NA; v_call: TRBV6-5; cdr3_length: 14
cdr3_aa: CASSLYPQETQYF; cdr3_nt: TGTGCCAGCAGCTTGTACCCCCAAGAGACCCAGTACTTC; d_call: NA; j_call: TRBJ2-5; clone_size: NA; v_call: TRBV5-4; cdr3_length: 13
cdr3_aa: CASSLGPNTEAFF; cdr3_nt: TGTGCCAGCAGCTTGGGACCGAACACTGAAGCTTTCTTT; d_call: NA; j_call: TRBJ1-1; clone_size: NA; v_call: TRBV5-4; cdr3_length: 13
cdr3_aa: CASSPSKGPNQPQHF; cdr3_nt: TGTGCCAGCTCCCCCTCAAAAGGGCCCAATCAGCCCCAGCATTTT; d_call: NA; j_call: TRBJ1-5; clone_size: once; v_call: TRBV18; cdr3_length: 15
cdr3_aa: CASSKGGRGQNQPQHF; cdr3_nt: TGTGCCAGCAGCAAAGGAGGGCGCGGTCAGAATCAGCCCCAGCATTTT; d_call: NA; j_call: TRBJ1-5; clone_size: few; v_call: TRBV21-1; cdr3_length: 16
cdr3_aa: CAWSVGRTGELFF; cdr3_nt: TGTGCCTGGAGTGTTGGAAGGACCGGGGAGCTGTTTTTT; d_call: NA; j_call: TRBJ2-2; clone_size: NA; v_call: TRBV30; cdr3_length: 13
cdr3_aa: CASSEGVGRPNTGELFF; cdr3_nt: TGTGCCAGCAGCGAGGGTGTCGGACGGCCTAACACCGGGGAGCTGTTTTTT; d_call: NA; j_call: TRBJ2-2; clone_size: NA; v_call: TRBV5-4; cdr3_length: 17
cdr3_aa: CSAPGRDGYTF; cdr3_nt: TGCAGTGCCCCTGGACGGGATGGCTACACCTTC; d_call: NA; j_call: TRBJ1-2; clone_size: NA; v_call: TRBV20-1; cdr3_length: 11
cdr3_aa: CASSLTGFNQPQHF; cdr3_nt: TGTGCCAGCAGCCTGACAGGATTCAATCAGCCCCAGCATTTT; d_call: NA; j_call: TRBJ1-5; clone_size: NA; v_call: TRBV28; cdr3_length: 14
cdr3_aa: CSVEASNTEAFF; cdr3_nt: TGCAGCGTTGAGGCGTCCAACACTGAAGCTTTCTTT; d_call: NA; j_call: TRBJ1-1; clone_size: NA; v_call: TRBV29-1; cdr3_length: 12
cdr3_aa: CASSYFAYNSPLHF; cdr3_nt: TGTGCCAGCAGTTACTTTGCCTATAATTCACCCCTCCACTTT; d_call: NA; j_call: TRBJ1-6; clone_size: NA; v_call: TRBV6-6; cdr3_length: 14
cdr3_aa: CASGIKYGTAQYF; cdr3_nt: TGTGCCAGCGGAATAAAATATGGGACGGCGCAGTACTTC; d_call: NA; j_call: TRBJ2-7; clone_size: NA; v_call: TRBV27; cdr3_length: 13
cdr3_aa: CASSIDLGQQETQYF; cdr3_nt: TGTGCCAGTAGTATAGATCTGGGGCAGCAAGAGACCCAGTACTTC; d_call: NA; j_call: TRBJ2-5; clone_size: NA; v_call: TRBV19; cdr3_length: 15
cdr3_aa: CASSPGNIQYF; cdr3_nt: TGTGCCAGCAGCCCCGGGAACATTCAGTACTTC; d_call: NA; j_call: TRBJ2-4; clone_size: NA; v_call: TRBV6-6; cdr3_length: 11
cdr3_aa: CASSLGISGNTIYF; cdr3_nt: TGTGCCAGCAGTTTAGGGATATCAGGAAACACCATATATTTT; d_call: NA; j_call: TRBJ1-3; clone_size: NA; v_call: TRBV2; cdr3_length: 14
cdr3_aa: CASRPQSGRLSTDTQYF; cdr3_nt: TGCGCCAGCAGGCCCCAGTCGGGACGGTTGAGCACAGATACGCAGTATTTT; d_call: NA; j_call: TRBJ2-3; clone_size: NA; v_call: TRBV23-1; cdr3_length: 17
cdr3_aa: CSVADTGELFF; cdr3_nt: TGCAGCGTGGCAGACACCGGGGAGCTGTTTTTT; d_call: NA; j_call: TRBJ2-2; clone_size: NA; v_call: TRBV29-1; cdr3_length: 11
cdr3_aa: CASSMDRGTYEQYF; cdr3_nt: TGTGCCAGTAGTATGGACAGGGGGACCTACGAGCAGTACTTC; d_call: TRBD1; j_call: TRBJ2-7; clone_size: NA; v_call: TRBV19; cdr3_length: 14
cdr3_aa: CASSQGPTAEHQHF; cdr3_nt: TGTGCCAGCAGCCAGGGCCCGACAGCCGAACACCAGCATTTT; d_call: NA; j_call: TRBJ1-5; clone_size: NA; v_call: TRBV4-2; cdr3_length: 14
cdr3_aa: CAIRTDGQGRQPQHF; cdr3_nt: TGTGCCATCAGAACCGACGGACAGGGTAGGCAGCCCCAGCATTTT; d_call: TRBD1; j_call: TRBJ1-5; clone_size: NA; v_call: TRBV10-3; cdr3_length: 15
cdr3_aa: CASSIDRPSRGVLTF; cdr3_nt: TGTGCCAGTAGTATCGATCGGCCGTCTAGGGGTGTCCTGACTTTC; d_call: NA; j_call: TRBJ2-6; clone_size: NA; v_call: TRBV19; cdr3_length: 15
cdr3_aa: CASSPKGLAGVDTQYF; cdr3_nt: TGTGCCAGCAGCCCCAAAGGACTAGCGGGAGTTGATACGCAGTATTTT; d_call: TRBD2; j_call: TRBJ2-3; clone_size: NA; v_call: TRBV2; cdr3_length: 16
cdr3_aa: CASSRRTGPFYNEQFF; cdr3_nt: TGTGCCAGCAGCCGACGGACAGGTCCCTTCTACAATGAGCAGTTCTTC; d_call: TRBD1; j_call: TRBJ2-1; clone_size: NA; v_call: TRBV14; cdr3_length: 16
cdr3_aa: CASSSGQPNTEAFF; cdr3_nt: TGTGCCAGCAGCTCAGGACAGCCGAACACTGAAGCTTTCTTT; d_call: NA; j_call: TRBJ1-1; clone_size: NA; v_call: TRBV11-3; cdr3_length: 14
cdr3_aa: CASSPYEGARNQPQHF; cdr3_nt: TGCGCCAGCAGCCCCTATGAGGGGGCAAGGAATCAGCCCCAGCATTTT; d_call: TRBD1; j_call: TRBJ1-5; clone_size: NA; v_call: TRBV4-1; cdr3_length: 16
cdr3_aa: CATRRHPLAGVKDTQYF; cdr3_nt: TGTGCCACCCGCCGACATCCTTTAGCGGGAGTTAAAGATACGCAGTATTTT; d_call: TRBD2; j_call: TRBJ2-3; clone_size: NA; v_call: TRBV10-3; cdr3_length: 17
cdr3_aa: CASSYASGYTDTQYF; cdr3_nt: TGTGCCAGCAGTTACGCTAGCGGTTACACAGATACGCAGTATTTT; d_call: TRBD2; j_call: TRBJ2-3; clone_size: NA; v_call: TRBV6-6; cdr3_length: 15
cdr3_aa: CASSSLGQGYGNIQYF; cdr3_nt: TGTGCCAGCAGCTCACTCGGACAGGGGTACGGGAACATTCAGTACTTC; d_call: TRBD1; j_call: TRBJ2-4; clone_size: NA; v_call: TRBV7-9; cdr3_length: 16
cdr3_aa: CASSEGFNQPQHF; cdr3_nt: TGTGCCAGCAGTGAAGGGTTCAATCAGCCCCAGCATTTT; d_call: NA; j_call: TRBJ1-5; clone_size: NA; v_call: TRBV6-1; cdr3_length: 13
cdr3_aa: CASSSGGPVNTEAFF; cdr3_nt: TGTGCCAGCAGCTCGGGGGGGCCCGTGAACACTGAAGCTTTCTTT; d_call: NA; j_call: TRBJ1-1; clone_size: NA; v_call: TRBV5-6; cdr3_length: 15
cdr3_aa: CASSLDVVNEQYF; cdr3_nt: TGTGCCAGCAGCTTGGATGTGGTTAACGAGCAGTACTTC; d_call: NA; j_call: TRBJ2-7; clone_size: NA; v_call: TRBV5-8; cdr3_length: 13
cdr3_aa: CASSDTRSSTDTQYF; cdr3_nt: TGTGCCAGCAGTGATACCCGGTCTAGCACAGATACGCAGTATTTT; d_call: NA; j_call: TRBJ2-3; clone_size: NA; v_call: TRBV6-1; cdr3_length: 15
cdr3_aa: CASSSGQGPNNEQFF; cdr3_nt: TGCGCCAGCAGCTCTGGACAGGGCCCCAACAATGAGCAGTTCTTC; d_call: TRBD1; j_call: TRBJ2-1; clone_size: NA; v_call: TRBV5-1; cdr3_length: 15
cdr3_aa: CASSQDPPGGLLETQYF; cdr3_nt: TGTGCCAGCAGCCAAGATCCCCCGGGGGGCTTATTAGAGACCCAGTACTTC; d_call: NA; j_call: TRBJ2-5; clone_size: once; v_call: TRBV4-2; cdr3_length: 17
cdr3_aa: CASSVDPPGELFF; cdr3_nt: TGTGCCAGCAGTGTTGACCCCCCCGGGGAGCTGTTTTTT; d_call: NA; j_call: TRBJ2-2; clone_size: NA; v_call: TRBV25-1; cdr3_length: 13
cdr3_aa: CASSQPTGELFF; cdr3_nt: TGTGCCAGCAGCCAGCCGACCGGGGAGCTGTTTTTT; d_call: NA; j_call: TRBJ2-2; clone_size: NA; v_call: TRBV4-2; cdr3_length: 12
cdr3_aa: CASSEGLARYNEQFF; cdr3_nt: TGTGCCAGCAGTGAGGGACTAGCGAGATACAATGAGCAGTTCTTC; d_call: TRBD2; j_call: TRBJ2-1; clone_size: NA; v_call: TRBV2; cdr3_length: 15
cdr3_aa: CASSPRTSGTDDIQYF; cdr3_nt: TGTGCTAGCAGCCCCCGGACTAGCGGGACGGATGACATTCAGTACTTC; d_call: TRBD2; j_call: TRBJ2-4; clone_size: NA; v_call: TRBV7-7; cdr3_length: 16
cdr3_aa: CASTTATTNEKLFF; cdr3_nt: TGTGCCAGCACGACAGCTACAACTAATGAAAAACTGTTTTTT; d_call: NA; j_call: TRBJ1-4; clone_size: NA; v_call: TRBV6-5; cdr3_length: 14
cdr3_aa: CASSIGGTDLSSYTF; cdr3_nt: TGTGCCAGTAGTATAGGAGGAACAGACCTATCGAGCTACACCTTC; d_call: NA; j_call: TRBJ1-2; clone_size: NA; v_call: TRBV19; cdr3_length: 15
cdr3_aa: CASSSGLAGGSYEQYF; cdr3_nt: TGCGCCAGCAGCTCCGGACTAGCGGGAGGATCCTACGAGCAGTACTTC; d_call: TRBD2; j_call: TRBJ2-7; clone_size: NA; v_call: TRBV5-1; cdr3_length: 16
cdr3_aa: CASRPRGQLYEQYF; cdr3_nt: TGTGCCAGCAGACCGAGGGGCCAACTCTACGAGCAGTACTTC; d_call: NA; j_call: TRBJ2-7; clone_size: NA; v_call: TRBV27; cdr3_length: 14
cdr3_aa: CASSPTSVNSPLHF; cdr3_nt: TGTGCCAGCAGTCCCACTAGTGTTAATTCACCCCTCCACTTT; d_call: NA; j_call: TRBJ1-6; clone_size: NA; v_call: TRBV27; cdr3_length: 14
cdr3_aa: CASSTAGTDTQYF; cdr3_nt: TGTGCCAGCAGCACCGCCGGCACAGATACGCAGTATTTT; d_call: NA; j_call: TRBJ2-3; clone_size: NA; v_call: TRBV11-2; cdr3_length: 13
cdr3_aa: CSVEERNQGINEQYF; cdr3_nt: TGCAGCGTTGAAGAACGAAATCAGGGGATCAACGAGCAGTACTTC; d_call: NA; j_call: TRBJ2-7; clone_size: NA; v_call: TRBV29-1; cdr3_length: 15
cdr3_aa: CASRTTGQETQYF; cdr3_nt: TGTGCCAGCAGGACGACTGGCCAAGAGACCCAGTACTTC; d_call: NA; j_call: TRBJ2-5; clone_size: NA; v_call: TRBV25-1; cdr3_length: 13
cdr3_aa: CASSLTSFANTGELFF; cdr3_nt: TGTGCCAGCAGCCTAACCAGCTTCGCGAACACCGGGGAGCTGTTTTTT; d_call: NA; j_call: TRBJ2-2; clone_size: NA; v_call: TRBV7-2; cdr3_length: 16